Each of the 7 T cell receptor beta chains below was sequenced from the same sample in a study of T cell responses to AZD1222 COVID-19 vaccine. Profiling relied on immunoSEQ multiplex PCR, and the TCRdb table lists in-frame clones only, not all of them. The top ten clones hold about 4.8% of a sample with some 150,000 clones, about 89% of them seen once. The sample in question was peripheral blood, obtained on day 0 of AZD1222 vaccination. These receptors originate from an adult in good health.

This chain joins TRBV2 and TRBJ1-1; tentative D call: TRBD1 (6 bases). The V and J ends lost 8 bases and 1 base respectively, with 11 bases between them. CDR3 length: 13 residues. Germline V gene sequence: CDR1 SNHLY, CDR2 FYNNEI. For the CDR3, the DNA is TGTGCCAGCCGAGGACAGCAGAACACTGAAGCTTTCTTT. This gives the protein CASRGQQNTEAFF.

The rearrangement joins TRBV20-1 to TRBJ1-1; D is perhaps TRBD1 (5 bases). The CDR3 is 13 residues long. The germline V gene has CDR1 DFQATT and CDR2 SNEGSKA (reference sequence). V dropped 3 bases and J dropped 2 bases, with 10 bases sitting between them. Here the CDR3 reads CSASNGGNTEAFF. In nucleotides, the CDR3 is TGCAGTGCTAGTAACGGGGGAAACACTGAAGCTTTCTTT.

CDR3 in amino acids: CASSPRFLYGGGYTF. CDR3 in DNA: TGTGCCAGTAGTCCAAGATTTCTGTACGGTGGAGGCTACACCTTC. The J gene is TRBJ1-2, the V gene TRBV19, with D hard to call. Germline values: CDR1 LNHDA, CDR2 SQIVND (reference sequence). This CDR3 has 15 amino acids. The V end was cut by 5 bases, the J end by 8 bases, with 21 bases between.

The chain is built from TRBV6-5 and TRBJ2-1, with TRBD2 matching over 12 bases. This CDR3 has 16 residues. Losses at the gene ends were 2 bases for V and 5 bases for J; bases not matched to a gene: 4. Germline-derived CDR1 and CDR2 are MNHEY and SVGAGI. The CDR3 loop reads CASSYTWTSGNNEQFF. The CDR3 nucleotides read TGTGCCAGCAGTTACACTTGGACTAGCGGGAACAATGAGCAGTTCTTC.

This clone was detected once. The V gene is TRBV7-9, the J gene TRBJ1-1; D remains unclear. This CDR3 is built from 13 residues. Looked up from germline, CDR1 is SEHNR and CDR2 is FQNEAQ (reference sequence). Trimming left V 5 bases short and J 0 bases short, with 7 bases between. The CDR3 sequence is CASSRLMNTEAFF. CDR3 sequence (DNA): TGTGCCAGCAGCCGACTGATGAACACTGAAGCTTTCTTT.

The genes are TRBV7-2 and TRBJ2-1, with 8 bases identical to TRBD2. Germline CDR1 SGHTA, CDR2 FQGNSA. J gave up 4 bases and V 5 bases, and 10 bases lay outside the gene matches. CDR3 length equals 16 residues. In DNA, the CDR3 is TGTGCCAGCAGCCCGCGGGGGGTGGGAACTTACAATGAGCAGTTCTTC. Its protein is CASSPRGVGTYNEQFF.

The rearrangement links TRBV4-1 to TRBJ2-2; 13 bases fit TRBD2. The length of the CDR3 is 16 residues. Trimming took 0 bases from V and 6 from J; bases not matched to a gene: 1. Germline V gene lookup returns CDR1 MGHRA and CDR2 YSYEKL. The DNA for the CDR3 is TGCGCCAGCAGCCAAGAAGGACTAGCGGGGGCCGGGGAGCTGTTTTTT. Translating gives CASSQEGLAGAGELFF.